A selection of T cell receptor beta chains follows, all from one sample in a study of beta chain features in type 1 diabetes. Using immunoSEQ multiplex PCR, the repertoire was profiled, and TCRdb retains in-frame clones only, with some absent. The data contain around 300,000 clones, around 7.3% of them singletons. Input material: central memory CD4+ T cells from blood. The receptors shown here come from a woman aged 18-30 years in good health. Each CDR3 is given with its conserved first and last residue. Each record gives: D gene, J gene, clone size, CDR3 length, V gene, CDR3 protein, CDR3 DNA. The D gene is left open where the match is weak. Expanded clones are given a class, and other clones once, few, many or no size at all.

D gene: .
J gene: TRBJ2-3
clone size: .
CDR3 length: 14
V gene: TRBV18
CDR3 protein: CASSPPQGKVTQYF
CDR3 DNA: TGTGCCAGCTCACCACCGCAGGGGAAGGTTACGCAGTATTTT

D gene: .
J gene: TRBJ2-1
clone size: many
CDR3 length: 13
V gene: TRBV7-2
CDR3 protein: CASSPLRGFEQFF
CDR3 DNA: TGTGCCAGCAGCCCGCTCCGCGGTTTTGAGCAGTTCTTC

D gene: .
J gene: TRBJ2-2
clone size: few
CDR3 length: 12
V gene: TRBV7-2
CDR3 protein: CASSRVGGELFF
CDR3 DNA: TGTGCCAGCAGCCGCGTAGGCGGGGAGCTGTTTTTT

D gene: .
J gene: TRBJ1-1
clone size: .
CDR3 length: 13
V gene: TRBV19
CDR3 protein: CASRTAMNTEAFF
CDR3 DNA: TGTGCCAGTCGGACTGCCATGAACACTGAAGCTTTCTTT

D gene: .
J gene: TRBJ1-2
clone size: few
CDR3 length: 13
V gene: TRBV2
CDR3 protein: CASKAPEDYGYTF
CDR3 DNA: TGTGCCAGCAAGGCCCCGGAGGATTATGGCTACACCTTC

D gene: TRBD1
J gene: TRBJ2-1
clone size: .
CDR3 length: 15
V gene: TRBV4-3
CDR3 protein: CASSQGRDRDYEQFF
CDR3 DNA: TGCGCCAGCAGCCAAGGTAGGGACAGGGACTATGAGCAGTTCTTC

D gene: .
J gene: TRBJ1-4
clone size: few
CDR3 length: 14
V gene: TRBV7-2
CDR3 protein: CASSLKTANEKLFF
CDR3 DNA: TGTGCCAGCAGCTTAAAAACGGCTAATGAAAAACTGTTTTTT

D gene: .
J gene: TRBJ1-1
clone size: few
CDR3 length: 13
V gene: TRBV19
CDR3 protein: CASSRIPGTEAFF
CDR3 DNA: TGTGCCAGTTCAAGAATACCGGGCACTGAAGCTTTCTTT

D gene: .
J gene: TRBJ2-5
clone size: few
CDR3 length: 13
V gene: TRBV5-4
CDR3 protein: CASSLVFQETQYF
CDR3 DNA: TGTGCCAGCAGCTTGGTCTTCCAAGAGACCCAGTACTTC

D gene: .
J gene: TRBJ2-3
clone size: few
CDR3 length: 15
V gene: TRBV29-1
CDR3 protein: CSVERNGEMGDTQYF
CDR3 DNA: TGCAGCGTTGAACGGAACGGAGAGATGGGAGATACGCAGTATTTT

D gene: .
J gene: TRBJ1-1
clone size: many
CDR3 length: 15
V gene: TRBV4-2
CDR3 protein: CASSQAYTGNTEAFF
CDR3 DNA: TGTGCCAGCAGCCAAGCTTACACAGGGAACACTGAAGCTTTCTTT

D gene: .
J gene: TRBJ1-2
clone size: few
CDR3 length: 14
V gene: TRBV4-3
CDR3 protein: CASTEDRRGYGYTF
CDR3 DNA: TGCGCCAGCACCGAGGACAGAAGAGGCTATGGCTACACCTTC

D gene: .
J gene: TRBJ1-1
clone size: few
CDR3 length: 14
V gene: TRBV7-9
CDR3 protein: CASSPRTPNTEAFF
CDR3 DNA: TGTGCCAGCAGCCCCCGGACGCCGAACACTGAAGCTTTCTTT

D gene: .
J gene: TRBJ2-7
clone size: few
CDR3 length: 16
V gene: TRBV7-2
CDR3 protein: CASSSTTGLYKDEQYF
CDR3 DNA: TGTGCCAGCAGCTCTACGACCGGACTATATAAAGACGAGCAGTACTTC

D gene: .
J gene: TRBJ1-3
clone size: many
CDR3 length: 13
V gene: TRBV28
CDR3 protein: CASTRQAVGTIYF
CDR3 DNA: TGTGCCAGCACTCGGCAGGCCGTTGGCACCATATATTTT

D gene: .
J gene: TRBJ1-3
clone size: few
CDR3 length: 16
V gene: TRBV9
CDR3 protein: CASSPLNSVSGNTIYF
CDR3 DNA: TGTGCCAGCAGCCCTCTCAACTCGGTCTCTGGAAACACCATATATTTT

D gene: .
J gene: TRBJ2-3
clone size: few
CDR3 length: 14
V gene: TRBV30
CDR3 protein: CAWSVGRSTDTQYF
CDR3 DNA: TGTGCCTGGAGTGTCGGGCGTAGCACAGATACGCAGTATTTT

D gene: TRBD1
J gene: TRBJ2-6
clone size: few
CDR3 length: 19
V gene: TRBV7-9
CDR3 protein: CASSLGSGTVNSGANVLTF
CDR3 DNA: TGTGCCAGCAGCTTAGGATCCGGGACAGTGAACTCTGGGGCCAACGTCCTGACTTTC

D gene: .
J gene: TRBJ1-2
clone size: few
CDR3 length: 13
V gene: TRBV10-2
CDR3 protein: CASSWGSSYGYTF
CDR3 DNA: TGCGCCAGCTCGTGGGGGTCGAGCTATGGCTACACCTTC

D gene: .
J gene: TRBJ2-1
clone size: .
CDR3 length: 14
V gene: TRBV30
CDR3 protein: CAWSLGFSYNEQFF
CDR3 DNA: TGTGCCTGGAGTCTAGGGTTCTCCTACAATGAGCAGTTCTTC

D gene: .
J gene: TRBJ2-6
clone size: .
CDR3 length: 16
V gene: TRBV7-9
CDR3 protein: CASSLGLVSGANVLTF
CDR3 DNA: TGTGCCAGCAGCTTAGGGTTAGTCTCTGGGGCCAACGTCCTGACTTTC

D gene: .
J gene: TRBJ2-1
clone size: .
CDR3 length: 21
V gene: TRBV4-3
CDR3 protein: CASSQDVAGYSIPSSYNEQFF
CDR3 DNA: TGCGCCAGCAGCCAAGATGTTGCCGGGTACTCTATCCCGAGCTCCTACAATGAGCAGTTCTTC

D gene: TRBD1
J gene: TRBJ2-3
clone size: .
CDR3 length: 13
V gene: TRBV29-1
CDR3 protein: CSGWDSVYEAQYF
CDR3 DNA: TGCAGCGGATGGGACAGTGTCTATGAGGCGCAGTATTTT

D gene: .
J gene: TRBJ1-6
clone size: few
CDR3 length: 16
V gene: TRBV28
CDR3 protein: CASSLTGPSYNSPLHF
CDR3 DNA: TGTGCCAGCAGTTTAACAGGACCCTCCTATAATTCACCCCTCCACTTT

D gene: TRBD1
J gene: TRBJ2-1
clone size: .
CDR3 length: 13
V gene: TRBV19
CDR3 protein: CASSPGQGNEQFF
CDR3 DNA: TGTGCCAGTAGTCCAGGACAGGGGAATGAGCAGTTCTTC

D gene: .
J gene: TRBJ2-3
clone size: .
CDR3 length: 14
V gene: TRBV9
CDR3 protein: CASNRGTYTDTQYF
CDR3 DNA: TGTGCCAGCAATCGGGGCACCTACACAGATACGCAGTATTTT

D gene: .
J gene: TRBJ1-6
clone size: few
CDR3 length: 15
V gene: TRBV2
CDR3 protein: CASIATSGGNSPLHF
CDR3 DNA: TGTGCCAGCATCGCGACCAGCGGAGGAAATTCACCCCTCCACTTT

D gene: .
J gene: TRBJ2-1
clone size: few
CDR3 length: 17
V gene: TRBV2
CDR3 protein: CASRMGASGNLYNEQFF
CDR3 DNA: TGTGCCAGCAGGATGGGGGCTAGCGGTAACCTGTACAATGAGCAGTTCTTC

D gene: TRBD2
J gene: TRBJ2-1
clone size: few
CDR3 length: 16
V gene: TRBV4-3
CDR3 protein: CASSQILAETYNEQFF
CDR3 DNA: TGCGCCAGCAGCCAAATCCTAGCGGAAACCTACAATGAGCAGTTCTTC

D gene: TRBD1
J gene: TRBJ1-2
clone size: many
CDR3 length: 14
V gene: TRBV6-5
CDR3 protein: CASSYPYGDRALLF
CDR3 DNA: TGTGCCAGCAGTTACCCATACGGTGACAGGGCCCTTCTCTTC

D gene: .
J gene: TRBJ1-6
clone size: .
CDR3 length: 12
V gene: TRBV27
CDR3 protein: CASLTVGSPLHF
CDR3 DNA: TGTGCCAGCTTAACGGTGGGTTCACCCCTCCACTTT

D gene: .
J gene: TRBJ1-1
clone size: .
CDR3 length: 13
V gene: TRBV18
CDR3 protein: CASSPFKNTEAFF
CDR3 DNA: TGTGCCAGCTCACCTTTCAAAAACACTGAAGCTTTCTTT

D gene: TRBD1
J gene: TRBJ1-2
clone size: few
CDR3 length: 16
V gene: TRBV5-6
CDR3 protein: CASSLAAGQGWYGYTF
CDR3 DNA: TGTGCCAGCAGCTTGGCCGCGGGACAGGGTTGGTATGGCTACACCTTC

D gene: .
J gene: TRBJ1-5
clone size: .
CDR3 length: 14
V gene: TRBV27
CDR3 protein: CASSRGTGNQPQHF
CDR3 DNA: TGTGCCAGCAGTAGGGGGACCGGGAATCAGCCCCAGCATTTT

D gene: .
J gene: TRBJ1-1
clone size: once
CDR3 length: 13
V gene: TRBV16
CDR3 protein: CASRLTVNTEAFF
CDR3 DNA: TGTGCCAGCAGACTAACAGTGAACACTGAAGCTTTCTTT

D gene: .
J gene: TRBJ2-3
clone size: .
CDR3 length: 14
V gene: TRBV9
CDR3 protein: CASSVAGVADTQYF
CDR3 DNA: TGTGCCAGCAGCGTAGCTGGGGTTGCAGATACGCAGTATTTT

D gene: .
J gene: TRBJ1-2
clone size: .
CDR3 length: 13
V gene: TRBV7-9
CDR3 protein: CASSFLLGNGYTF
CDR3 DNA: TGTGCCAGCAGCTTTCTGCTGGGGAATGGCTACACCTTC

D gene: .
J gene: TRBJ2-7
clone size: many
CDR3 length: 14
V gene: TRBV6-6
CDR3 protein: CASSYSGVGYEQYF
CDR3 DNA: TGTGCCAGCAGTTACTCTGGGGTGGGTTACGAGCAGTACTTC

D gene: TRBD2
J gene: TRBJ2-1
clone size: few
CDR3 length: 16
V gene: TRBV25-1
CDR3 protein: CASSDPPLAGVSEQFF
CDR3 DNA: TGTGCCAGCAGTGACCCCCCACTAGCGGGAGTTAGTGAGCAGTTCTTC

D gene: .
J gene: TRBJ2-6
clone size: .
CDR3 length: 15
V gene: TRBV2
CDR3 protein: CASIRNPSGANVLTF
CDR3 DNA: TGTGCCAGCATACGAAACCCCTCTGGGGCCAACGTCCTGACTTTC

D gene: TRBD1
J gene: TRBJ1-2
clone size: few
CDR3 length: 14
V gene: TRBV4-3
CDR3 protein: CASSQDYDRGQFTF
CDR3 DNA: TGCGCCAGCAGCCAAGATTATGACAGGGGGCAGTTCACCTTC

D gene: .
J gene: TRBJ1-2
clone size: .
CDR3 length: 15
V gene: TRBV2
CDR3 protein: CASVNRDIIVYGYTF
CDR3 DNA: TGTGCCAGCGTTAACCGGGACATCATCGTCTATGGCTACACCTTC

D gene: TRBD1
J gene: TRBJ1-1
clone size: .
CDR3 length: 14
V gene: TRBV6-5
CDR3 protein: CASSPNRGNTEAFF
CDR3 DNA: TGTGCCAGCAGCCCTAACAGGGGGAACACTGAAGCTTTCTTT

D gene: .
J gene: TRBJ2-5
clone size: few
CDR3 length: 15
V gene: TRBV18
CDR3 protein: CASSPGHGTQETQYF
CDR3 DNA: TGTGCCAGCTCACCGGGACATGGAACACAAGAGACCCAGTACTTC

D gene: .
J gene: TRBJ1-5
clone size: .
CDR3 length: 13
V gene: TRBV7-2
CDR3 protein: CASSQWGGQPQHF
CDR3 DNA: TGTGCCAGCAGCCAGTGGGGGGGTCAGCCCCAGCATTTT

D gene: TRBD1
J gene: TRBJ1-1
clone size: few
CDR3 length: 13
V gene: TRBV19
CDR3 protein: CASSMGQGAEAFF
CDR3 DNA: TGTGCCAGTAGTATGGGACAGGGAGCTGAAGCTTTCTTT

D gene: .
J gene: TRBJ1-1
clone size: few
CDR3 length: 15
V gene: TRBV18
CDR3 protein: CASLSMRGLDTEAFF
CDR3 DNA: TGTGCCAGCCTCAGCATGAGGGGTTTGGACACTGAAGCTTTCTTT

D gene: .
J gene: TRBJ1-5
clone size: few
CDR3 length: 15
V gene: TRBV6-6
CDR3 protein: CASSYSNRADQPQHF
CDR3 DNA: TGTGCCAGCAGTTACTCTAACAGGGCGGATCAGCCCCAGCATTTT

D gene: .
J gene: TRBJ2-3
clone size: .
CDR3 length: 14
V gene: TRBV7-6
CDR3 protein: CASSFSFVADTQYF
CDR3 DNA: TGTGCCAGCAGCTTCTCCTTCGTCGCAGATACGCAGTATTTT

D gene: .
J gene: TRBJ1-1
clone size: few
CDR3 length: 13
V gene: TRBV5-1
CDR3 protein: CASSIHGSTEAFF
CDR3 DNA: TGCGCCAGCAGCATACACGGGAGCACTGAAGCTTTCTTT

D gene: .
J gene: TRBJ2-3
clone size: .
CDR3 length: 16
V gene: TRBV28
CDR3 protein: CASSPPQGLGEDTQYF
CDR3 DNA: TGTGCCAGCAGCCCCCCCCAGGGGCTAGGGGAAGATACGCAGTATTTT

D gene: .
J gene: TRBJ2-5
clone size: few
CDR3 length: 14
V gene: TRBV9
CDR3 protein: CASSVAAFEETQYF
CDR3 DNA: TGTGCCAGCAGCGTAGCGGCGTTTGAAGAGACCCAGTACTTC